This T cell receptor (beta chain) was sequenced during a study of blood T cell repertoires in COVID-19. Study in general: Sites across the United States, Italy and Spain contributed samples from acute and convalescent COVID-19. From T cells, B-cell-depleted T cells, or PBMCs came the material, which was cDNA or gDNA.

This table comes from immunoSEQ multiplex PCR, and its TCRdb copy is limited to in-frame clones, with some not included. The sample lists 55,000 to 65,000 clones, 91% seen once, with over 7.5% in the top ten. In germline, CDR1 is SGHNT, CDR2 YYREEE (reference sequence). V shed 0 bases and J shed 9 bases, with 10 bases lying between them. The CDR3 covers 12 residues. Sequenced material: peripheral blood. The TCR was taken from a human donor in a cohort sampled during active COVID-19. This rearrangement joins TRBV5-4 to TRBJ2-7, with D possibly matching TRBD2 (5 bases). The CDR3 loop is CASSLDARGQYF. CDR3 nucleotides: TGTGCCAGCAGCTTGGATGCTCGGGGGCAGTACTTC.